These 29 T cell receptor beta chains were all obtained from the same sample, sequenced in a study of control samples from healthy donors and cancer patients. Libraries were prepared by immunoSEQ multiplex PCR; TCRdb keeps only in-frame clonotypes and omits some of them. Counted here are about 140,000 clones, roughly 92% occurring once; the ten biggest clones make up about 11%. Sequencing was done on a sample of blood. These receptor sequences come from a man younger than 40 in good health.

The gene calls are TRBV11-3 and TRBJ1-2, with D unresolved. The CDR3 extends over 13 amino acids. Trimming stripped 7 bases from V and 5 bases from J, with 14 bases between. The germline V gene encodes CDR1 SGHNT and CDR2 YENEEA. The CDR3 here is CASITRPRYGYTF. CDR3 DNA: TGTGCCAGCATCACAAGACCCCGATATGGCTACACCTTC.

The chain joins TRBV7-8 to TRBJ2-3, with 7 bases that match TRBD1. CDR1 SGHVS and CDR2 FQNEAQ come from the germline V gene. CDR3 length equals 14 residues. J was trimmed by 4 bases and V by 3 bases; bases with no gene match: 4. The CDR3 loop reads CASSFLQGADTQYF. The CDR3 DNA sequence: TGTGCCAGCAGCTTTCTCCAGGGGGCAGATACGCAGTATTTT.

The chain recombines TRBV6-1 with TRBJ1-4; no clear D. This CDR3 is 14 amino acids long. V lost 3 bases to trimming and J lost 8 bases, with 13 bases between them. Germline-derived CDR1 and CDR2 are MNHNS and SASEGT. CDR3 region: CASSEGGTVEKLFF. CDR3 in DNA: TGTGCCAGCAGTGAGGGAGGAACGGTCGAAAAACTGTTTTTT.

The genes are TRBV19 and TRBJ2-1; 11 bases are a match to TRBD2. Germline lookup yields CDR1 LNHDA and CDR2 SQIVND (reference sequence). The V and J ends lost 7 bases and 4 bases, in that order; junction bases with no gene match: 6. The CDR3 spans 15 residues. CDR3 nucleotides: TGTGCCAGTACCGGGACTAGCGGACCTTACAATGAGCAGTTCTTC. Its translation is CASTGTSGPYNEQFF.

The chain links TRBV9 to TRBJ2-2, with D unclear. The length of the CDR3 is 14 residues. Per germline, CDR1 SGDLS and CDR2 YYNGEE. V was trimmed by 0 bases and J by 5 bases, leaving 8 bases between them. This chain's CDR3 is CASSVVAGTGELFF. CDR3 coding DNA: TGTGCCAGCAGCGTAGTGGCCGGAACCGGGGAGCTGTTTTTT. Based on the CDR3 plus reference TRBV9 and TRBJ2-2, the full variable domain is DSGVTQTPKHLITATGQRVTLRCSPRSGDLSVYWYQQSLDQGLQFLIQYYNGEERAKGNILERFSAQQFPDLHSELNLSSLELGDSALYFCASSVVAGTGELFFGEGSRLTVL.

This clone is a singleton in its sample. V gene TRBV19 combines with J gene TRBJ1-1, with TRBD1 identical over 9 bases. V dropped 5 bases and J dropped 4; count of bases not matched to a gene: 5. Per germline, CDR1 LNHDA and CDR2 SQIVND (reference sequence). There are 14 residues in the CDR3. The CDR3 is CASSPDRGGTEAFF. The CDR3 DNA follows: TGTGCCAGTAGTCCGGACAGGGGAGGCACTGAAGCTTTCTTT.

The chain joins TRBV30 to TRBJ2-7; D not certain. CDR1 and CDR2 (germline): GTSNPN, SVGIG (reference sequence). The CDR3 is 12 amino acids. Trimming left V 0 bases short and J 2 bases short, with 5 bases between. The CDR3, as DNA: TGTGCCTGGAGTGTAGTCGCCTACGAGCAGTACTTC. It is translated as CAWSVVAYEQYF.

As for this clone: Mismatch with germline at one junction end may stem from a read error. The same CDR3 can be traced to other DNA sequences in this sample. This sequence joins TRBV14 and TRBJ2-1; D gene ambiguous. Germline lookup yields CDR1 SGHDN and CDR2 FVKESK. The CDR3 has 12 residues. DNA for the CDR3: TGCGCCAGCAGCCAACGGGTTCCTGAGCAGTTCTTC. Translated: CASSQRVPEQFF.

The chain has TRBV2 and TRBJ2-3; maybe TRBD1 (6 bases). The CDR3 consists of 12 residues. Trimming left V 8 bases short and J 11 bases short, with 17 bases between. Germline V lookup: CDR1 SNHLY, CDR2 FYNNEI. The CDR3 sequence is CASRDTPRWQYF. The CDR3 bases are TGTGCCAGCCGGGACACTCCGAGGTGGCAGTATTTT.

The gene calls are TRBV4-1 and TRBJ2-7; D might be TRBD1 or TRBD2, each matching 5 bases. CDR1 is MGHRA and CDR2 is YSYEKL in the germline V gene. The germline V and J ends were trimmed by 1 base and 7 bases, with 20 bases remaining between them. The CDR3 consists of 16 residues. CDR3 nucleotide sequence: TGCGCCAGCAGCCAAGCAATCGGGACCCCCCCCCGTGAGCAGTACTTC. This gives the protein CASSQAIGTPPREQYF.

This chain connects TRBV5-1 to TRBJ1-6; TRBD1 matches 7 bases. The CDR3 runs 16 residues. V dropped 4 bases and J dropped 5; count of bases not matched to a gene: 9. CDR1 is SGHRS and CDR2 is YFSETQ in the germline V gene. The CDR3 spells CASSEVTGTDNSPLHF. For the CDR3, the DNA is TGCGCCAGCAGCGAGGTTACCGGGACAGATAATTCACCCCTCCACTTT.

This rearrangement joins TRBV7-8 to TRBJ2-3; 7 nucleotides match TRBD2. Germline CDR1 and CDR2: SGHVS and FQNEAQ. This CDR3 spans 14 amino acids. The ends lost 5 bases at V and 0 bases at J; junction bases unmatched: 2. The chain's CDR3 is CASSKRDSTDTQYF. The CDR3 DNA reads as TGTGCCAGCAGCAAGCGGGATAGCACAGATACGCAGTATTTT.

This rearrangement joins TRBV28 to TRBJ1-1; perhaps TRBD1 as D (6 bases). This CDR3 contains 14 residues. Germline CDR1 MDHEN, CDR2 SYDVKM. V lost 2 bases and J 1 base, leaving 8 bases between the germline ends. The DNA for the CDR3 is TGTGCCAGCAGTTTACAGGGACAGAACACTGAAGCTTTCTTT. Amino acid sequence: CASSLQGQNTEAFF.

The CDR3 sequence is CASSPGRVEQYF. In DNA form, the CDR3 reads TGTGCCAGCAGTCCCGGACGGGTCGAGCAGTACTTC. This chain links TRBV21-1 with TRBJ2-7. TRBV21-1 is assigned pseudogene status. CDR3 length: 12 residues.

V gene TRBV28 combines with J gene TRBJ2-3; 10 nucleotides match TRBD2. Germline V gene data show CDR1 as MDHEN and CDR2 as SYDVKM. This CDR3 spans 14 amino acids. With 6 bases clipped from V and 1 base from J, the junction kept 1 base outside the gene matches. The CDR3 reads CASSGTSGTDTQYF. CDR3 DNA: TGTGCCAGCAGCGGGACTAGCGGCACAGATACGCAGTATTTT.

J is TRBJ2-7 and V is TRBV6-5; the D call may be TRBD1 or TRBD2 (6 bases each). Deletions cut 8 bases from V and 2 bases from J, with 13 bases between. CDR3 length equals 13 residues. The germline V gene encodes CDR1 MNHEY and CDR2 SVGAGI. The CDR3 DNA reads TGTGCCAGCGCGCCGGGGGCCACCTACGAGCAGTACTTC. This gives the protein CASAPGATYEQYF.

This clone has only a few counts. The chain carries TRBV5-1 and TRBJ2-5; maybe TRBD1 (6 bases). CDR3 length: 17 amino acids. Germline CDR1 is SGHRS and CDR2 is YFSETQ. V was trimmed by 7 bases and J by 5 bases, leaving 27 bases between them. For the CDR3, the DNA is TGCGCCAGCGCAAACGGCCAGGGGCGGCAGGTTTGGGAGACCCAGTACTTC. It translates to CASANGQGRQVWETQYF.

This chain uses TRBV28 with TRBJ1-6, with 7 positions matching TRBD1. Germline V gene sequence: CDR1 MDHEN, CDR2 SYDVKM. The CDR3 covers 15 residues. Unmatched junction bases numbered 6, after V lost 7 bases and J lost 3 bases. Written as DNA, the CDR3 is TGTGCCAGCACTGACAGGGCTAACTATAATTCACCCCTCCACTTT. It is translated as CASTDRANYNSPLHF.

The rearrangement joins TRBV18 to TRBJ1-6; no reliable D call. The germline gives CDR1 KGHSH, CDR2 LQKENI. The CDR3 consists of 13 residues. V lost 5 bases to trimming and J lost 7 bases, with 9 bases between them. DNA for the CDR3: TGTGCCAGCTCAGAGTCACGCAATTCACCCCTCCACTTT. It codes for CASSESRNSPLHF.

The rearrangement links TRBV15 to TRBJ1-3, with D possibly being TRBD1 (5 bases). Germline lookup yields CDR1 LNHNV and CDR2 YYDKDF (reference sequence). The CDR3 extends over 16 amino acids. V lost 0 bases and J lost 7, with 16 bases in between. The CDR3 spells CATSRDEGREVNTIYF. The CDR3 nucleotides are TGTGCCACCAGCAGAGACGAGGGCAGGGAGGTCAACACCATATATTTT. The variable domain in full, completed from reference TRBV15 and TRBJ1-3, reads DAMVIQNPRYQVTQFGKPVTLSCSQTLNHNVMYWYQQKSSQAPKLLFHYYDKDFNNEADTPDNFQSRRPNTSFCFLDIRSPGLGDTAMYLCATSRDEGREVNTIYFGEGSWLTVV.

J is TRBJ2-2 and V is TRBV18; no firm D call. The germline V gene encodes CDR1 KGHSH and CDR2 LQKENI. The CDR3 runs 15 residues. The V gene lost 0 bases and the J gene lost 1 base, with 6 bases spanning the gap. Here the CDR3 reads CASSPPRKNTGELFF. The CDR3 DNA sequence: TGTGCCAGCTCACCACCCAGAAAGAACACCGGGGAGCTGTTTTTT.

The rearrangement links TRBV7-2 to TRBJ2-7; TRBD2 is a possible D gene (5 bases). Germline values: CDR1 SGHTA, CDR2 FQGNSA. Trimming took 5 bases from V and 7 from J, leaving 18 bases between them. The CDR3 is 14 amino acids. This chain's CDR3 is CASSLKAGGGEQYF. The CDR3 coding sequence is TGTGCCAGCAGCCTTAAGGCGGGTGGTGGGGAGCAGTACTTC.

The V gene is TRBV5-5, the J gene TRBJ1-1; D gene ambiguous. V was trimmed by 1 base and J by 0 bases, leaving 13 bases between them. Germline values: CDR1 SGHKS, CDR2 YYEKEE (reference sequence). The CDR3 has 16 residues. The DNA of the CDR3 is TGTGCCAGCAGCTTGTTACATACCTTAATGAACACTGAAGCTTTCTTT. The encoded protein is CASSLLHTLMNTEAFF.

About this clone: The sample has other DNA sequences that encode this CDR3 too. CDR3 DNA sequence: TGTGCCAGCAGTTATAGTTGGGGTGGGGGGGAAGCTTTCTTT. It yields the protein CASSYSWGGGEAFF. This rearrangement joins TRBV6-5 to TRBJ1-1, with a tentative D call TRBD1 (5 bases). This CDR3 is built from 14 residues. The germline V gene has CDR1 MNHEY and CDR2 SVGAGI. Trimming stripped 3 bases from V and 8 bases from J, with 16 bases between.

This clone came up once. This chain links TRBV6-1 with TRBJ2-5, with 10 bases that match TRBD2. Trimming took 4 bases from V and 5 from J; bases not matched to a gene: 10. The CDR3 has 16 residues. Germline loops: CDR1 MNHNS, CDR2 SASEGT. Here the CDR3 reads CASSATSGEGWETQYF. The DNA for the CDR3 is TGTGCCAGCAGTGCAACTAGCGGGGAAGGGTGGGAGACCCAGTACTTC.

This CDR3 is CASSAEGDNQPQHF. The CDR3 bases are TGTGCCAGCAGTGCGGAGGGCGACAATCAGCCCCAGCATTTT. The gene calls are TRBV6-4 and TRBJ1-5; no firm D call. The germline gives CDR1 MRHNA, CDR2 SNTAGT. This CDR3 contains 14 residues. V was clipped by 4 bases and J by 3 bases, with 10 bases between them.

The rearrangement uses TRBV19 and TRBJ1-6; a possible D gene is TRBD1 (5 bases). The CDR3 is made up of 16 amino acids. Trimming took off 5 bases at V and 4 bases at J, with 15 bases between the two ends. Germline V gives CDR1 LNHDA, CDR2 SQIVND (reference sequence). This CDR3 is CASSAATRQYNSPLHF. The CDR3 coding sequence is TGTGCCAGTAGTGCAGCCACTCGACAGTATAATTCACCCCTCCACTTT.

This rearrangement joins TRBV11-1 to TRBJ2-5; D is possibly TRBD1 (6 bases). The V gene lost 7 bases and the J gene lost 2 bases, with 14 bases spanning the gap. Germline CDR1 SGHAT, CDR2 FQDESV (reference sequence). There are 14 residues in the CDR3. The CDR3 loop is CASTQGTYQETQYF. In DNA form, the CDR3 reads TGTGCCAGCACCCAAGGGACATATCAAGAGACCCAGTACTTC.

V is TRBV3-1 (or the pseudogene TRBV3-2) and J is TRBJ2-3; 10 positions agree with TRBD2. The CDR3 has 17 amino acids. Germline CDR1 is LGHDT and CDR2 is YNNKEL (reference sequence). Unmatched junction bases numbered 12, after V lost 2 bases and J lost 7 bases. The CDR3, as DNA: TGTGCCAGCAGCCAAAGCCAGTTGCTAGCGGGAGTTTATACGCAGTATTTT. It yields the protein CASSQSQLLAGVYTQYF.